This T cell receptor (beta chain) was recovered during a study of OX40 agonist ivuxolimab in advanced cancers. Study summary: Patients in dose escalation had liver, melanoma, kidney or head and neck cancers. Mean age approximately 59 years, range roughly 20 to 85; around 80% male. General study findings and limits: At 0.1 to 3.0 mg/kg and by week 6, clonal expansion occurred in CD4+ and CD8+ blood T cells. People who partly responded at 0.1-3.0 mg/kg had some of the least clonal expansion seen.

The V end was cut by 7 bases, the J end by 0 bases, with 7 bases between. The CDR3 extends over 14 amino acids. Germline V lookup: CDR1 MNHNY, CDR2 SVGAGI (reference sequence). With regard to this clone: No antigen is known for it.

The data were produced by immunoSEQ multiplex PCR, yet TCRdb's version contains in-frame clones alone and is incomplete. The table shows 100,000 or so clones, with around 94% occurring only once. The TCR comes from an adult with an advanced solid tumor such as melanoma, head and neck, liver or kidney cancer. This rearrangement joins TRBV6-6 to TRBJ1-6; D remains unclear. Sequenced here: CD4+ or CD8+ T cells sorted from blood, sampled in a trial of the OX40 agonist ivuxolimab. CDR3 nucleotide sequence: TGTGCCAGCACGGGAAGCTCCTATAATTCACCCCTCCACTTT. As protein: CASTGSSYNSPLHF.